The 27 T cell receptor beta chains below were found in one sample sequenced in a study of T cell responses to AZD1222 COVID-19 vaccine (dated by TCRdb to 2020 to 2023). Read against the paper, the sample's time point label means: about 28 days (+/-7) after the second vaccine dose. The method was the immunoSEQ multiplex PCR assay. This immuneACCESS table, as held by TCRdb, lists in-frame sequences with V and J called but not all clones. Of the missing ones, under half trace to an unresolved V gene in checked studies; the others have no known cause. For this sample there are 250,000 to 300,000 clones; 85% to 95% appear just once. The biggest ten clones account for less than 0.6% of the sample. The specimen comprised peripheral blood, sampled 28 days after the second AZD1222 dose. These receptors all stem from an adult who received the AZD1222 COVID-19 vaccine.

The V and J genes are TRBV9 and TRBJ1-3; D ambiguous. Trimming cost V 0 bases and J 4 bases, with 11 bases left between them. This CDR3 is built from 15 residues. CDR1 is SGDLS and CDR2 is YYNGEE in the germline V gene. CDR3 sequence: CASSVDQAGGNTIYF. CDR3 in DNA: TGTGCCAGCAGCGTAGATCAGGCGGGCGGAAACACCATATATTTT.

This clone was detected only once. V and J are TRBV6-5 and TRBJ2-7, with D uncertain. Germline assignment: CDR1 MNHEY and CDR2 SVGAGI. CDR3 length: 14 residues. Trimming left V 4 bases short and J 3 bases short, with 13 bases between. The CDR3 DNA reads as TGTGCCAGCAGTTTGAAAGCCGAGAGCTACGAGCAGTACTTC. This encodes CASSLKAESYEQYF.

The chain has TRBV6-5 and TRBJ2-1; 13 bases fit TRBD2. The CDR3 consists of 13 residues. The V segment lost 8 bases and the J segment 7 bases; nucleotides outside the gene matches: 2. CDR1 and CDR2 (germline): MNHEY, SVGAGI. As DNA, the CDR3 is TGTGCCAGCGGACTAGCGGGAGATAATGAGCAGTTCTTC. Its translation: CASGLAGDNEQFF.

This chain uses TRBV19 with TRBJ1-5; 11 nucleotides match TRBD1. The CDR3 loop spans 15 amino acids. Germline V gene lookup returns CDR1 LNHDA and CDR2 SQIVND (reference sequence). Trimming took 5 bases from V and 6 from J; bases not matched to a gene: 6. This CDR3 reads CASSPSDRGRQPQHF. The DNA of the CDR3 is TGTGCCAGTAGTCCATCGGACAGGGGGCGTCAGCCCCAGCATTTT.

The chain combines TRBV3-1 (or the pseudogene TRBV3-2) with TRBJ2-7, with D perhaps given as TRBD1 or TRBD2 (5 bases each). In germline, CDR1 is LGHDT, CDR2 YNNKEL (reference sequence). V was pared by 3 bases and J by 4 bases, with 13 bases between. There are 14 residues in the CDR3. CDR3 nucleotide sequence: TGTGCCAGCAGCCACCGGGACCCGGCGTACGAGCAGTACTTC. It is translated as CASSHRDPAYEQYF.

The chain links TRBV3-1 (or the pseudogene TRBV3-2) to TRBJ2-1; D not certain. V was cut by 1 base and J by 2 bases, with 12 bases left in between. Germline CDR1 and CDR2: LGHDT and YNNKEL (reference sequence). The CDR3 extends over 16 amino acids. The CDR3 region has the DNA TGTGCCAGCAGCCAAGCGGCCAGACCCCCCTACAATGAGCAGTTCTTC. It encodes CASSQAARPPYNEQFF.

This rearrangement joins TRBV7-9 to TRBJ2-1; D ambiguous. CDR1 SEHNR and CDR2 FQNEAQ come from the germline V gene (reference sequence). Trimming took 6 bases from V and 7 from J, leaving 10 bases between them. CDR3 length equals 12 residues. In nucleotides, the CDR3 is TGTGCCAGCAGTTTACAAGGGAATGAGCAGTTCTTC. It is translated as CASSLQGNEQFF.

This chain links TRBV19 with TRBJ2-3, with D possibly being TRBD1 (6 bases). With 3 bases removed from V and 2 bases from J, the gap between germline ends came to 9 bases. The CDR3 is 14 residues long. Germline CDR1 and CDR2: LNHDA and SQIVND (reference sequence). CDR3 sequence reads: CASSIVGATDTQYF. The CDR3 bases are TGTGCCAGTAGTATCGTGGGGGCCACAGATACGCAGTATTTT.

This chain uses TRBV9 with TRBJ1-2; D gene uncertain. From germline, CDR1 is SGDLS and CDR2 YYNGEE. The V and J ends lost 4 bases and 8 bases respectively, with 15 bases between them. The CDR3 runs 13 residues. As DNA, the CDR3 is TGTGCCAGCAGCCCCCAAGAGGCTTGGGGCTACACCTTC. This translates into CASSPQEAWGYTF.

The chain has TRBV28 and TRBJ2-4, with D perhaps given as TRBD1 or TRBD2 (5 bases each). V lost 7 bases, J lost 6 bases, and 13 bases lay in between. CDR3 length equals 13 residues. Germline loops: CDR1 MDHEN, CDR2 SYDVKM. The CDR3 DNA sequence: TGTGCCAGCAATACCCTTGGGGGAAACATTCAGTACTTC. Translation gives CASNTLGGNIQYF.

The rearrangement joins TRBV28 to TRBJ1-1; tentatively, D is TRBD1 (5 bases). CDR3 length: 17 amino acids. CDR1 is MDHEN and CDR2 is SYDVKM in the germline V gene. V shed 8 bases and J shed 0 bases, with 22 bases lying between them. This CDR3 reads CASRRGGTADMNTEAFF. The CDR3 DNA follows: TGTGCCAGCCGTAGAGGTGGGACGGCTGATATGAACACTGAAGCTTTCTTT.

The chain carries TRBV10-3 and TRBJ2-2; weak D call: TRBD1 (5 bases). From germline, CDR1 is ENHRY and CDR2 SYGVKD. Deletions cut 8 bases from V and 0 bases from J, with 10 bases between. The CDR3 length is 14 residues. The CDR3 nucleotides are TGTGCCATCGGGCAGGGTACGAACACCGGGGAGCTGTTTTTT. As protein: CAIGQGTNTGELFF.

The gene calls are TRBV11-2 and TRBJ1-5, with D possibly matching TRBD1 (5 bases). The CDR3 has 15 residues. From germline, CDR1 is SGHAT and CDR2 FQNNGV. V was trimmed by 0 bases and J by 7 bases, leaving 13 bases between them. CDR3 in amino acids: CASSLDPGGEQPQHF. The CDR3 nucleotides are TGTGCCAGCAGCTTAGATCCGGGGGGGGAACAGCCCCAGCATTTT.

The chain carries TRBV28 and TRBJ2-5; 11 positions match TRBD2. Germline V lookup: CDR1 MDHEN, CDR2 SYDVKM. V lost 4 bases to trimming and J lost 3 bases; unmatched junction nucleotides: 7. This CDR3 has 16 residues. The CDR3 DNA sequence: TGTGCCAGCAGTTCCTCGGGACTAGCGGACAAAGAGACCCAGTACTTC. This codes for CASSSSGLADKETQYF.

CDR3 residues: CASSVGQGGYTF. CDR3 coding DNA: TGTGCCAGCAGTGTGGGCCAGGGAGGCTACACCTTC. V and J are TRBV2 and TRBJ1-2, with TRBD1 as a possible D gene (5 bases). The CDR3 loop spans 12 amino acids. Looked up from germline, CDR1 is SNHLY and CDR2 is FYNNEI. V lost 4 bases and J 8 bases, leaving 11 bases between the germline ends. The variable domain in full, completed from reference TRBV2 and TRBJ1-2, reads EPEVTQTPSHQVTQMGQEVILRCVPISNHLYFYWYRQILGQKVEFLVSFYNNEISEKSEIFDDQFSVERPDGSNFTLKIRSTKLEDSAMYFCASSVGQGGYTFGSGTRLTVV.

V is TRBV28 and J is TRBJ2-7; D is unclear. CDR3 length: 12 residues. The germline V and J ends were trimmed by 7 bases and 4 bases, with 11 bases remaining between them. Germline values: CDR1 MDHEN, CDR2 SYDVKM. The CDR3 here is CASMGKAYEQYF. CDR3 bases: TGTGCCAGCATGGGCAAAGCTTACGAGCAGTACTTC. Based on the CDR3 plus reference TRBV28 and TRBJ2-7, the full variable domain is DVKVTQSSRYLVKRTGEKVFLECVQDMDHENMFWYRQDPGLGLRLIYFSYDVKMKEKGDIPEGYSVSREKKERFSLILESASTNQTSMYLCASMGKAYEQYFGPGTRLTVT.

This sequence joins TRBV24-1 and TRBJ2-1; D is undetermined. Germline CDR1 reads KGHDR; CDR2 reads SFDVKD. There are 11 residues in the CDR3. V was cut by 5 bases and J by 5 bases, with 3 bases left in between. CDR3 region: CATSVHNEQFF. CDR3 DNA: TGTGCCACCAGTGTTCACAATGAGCAGTTCTTC.

The CDR3 coding sequence is TGTGCCAGCAGCTTGACTAGCGGGAGTGATACGCAGTATTTT. This translates into CASSLTSGSDTQYF. The V call is TRBV5-4, the J call TRBJ2-3, with 11 bases fitting TRBD2. V was pared by 1 base and J by 6 bases, with 1 base of the junction left unmatched. The CDR3 contains 14 residues. Germline V CDR1 and CDR2: SGHNT, YYREEE (reference sequence).

The CDR3 region has the DNA TGTGCCAGCAGGGAGGGGACTAGGTCGGATACGCAGTATTTT. It yields the protein CASREGTRSDTQYF. The chain combines TRBV2 with TRBJ2-3, with 8 bases aligning to TRBD2. The CDR3 contains 14 residues. J was trimmed by 6 bases and V by 6 bases; bases with no gene match: 8. The germline V gene encodes CDR1 SNHLY and CDR2 FYNNEI.

The rearrangement links TRBV7-2 to TRBJ1-1; D is unclear. The CDR3 has 14 amino acids. V was shortened by 2 bases and J by 3 bases, with 10 bases between the two germline ends. Germline lookup yields CDR1 SGHTA and CDR2 FQGNSA. This CDR3 is CASSLYWGDTEAFF. Written as DNA, the CDR3 is TGTGCCAGCAGCTTATACTGGGGTGACACTGAAGCTTTCTTT.

The rearrangement uses TRBV18 and TRBJ2-7; 9 bases match TRBD1. The CDR3 is 13 amino acids. With V trimmed by 5 bases and J by 4 bases, 3 bases remained unmatched. Germline V CDR1 and CDR2: KGHSH, LQKENI. The CDR3 DNA follows: TGTGCCAGCTCATCGGGACAGGGTTACGAGCAGTACTTC. Its protein product is CASSSGQGYEQYF.

This sequence joins TRBV7-9 and TRBJ2-6, with D uncertain. Germline V gene data show CDR1 as SEHNR and CDR2 as FQNEAQ (reference sequence). The CDR3 consists of 15 residues. Trimming took off 1 base at V and 0 bases at J, with 4 bases between the two ends. CDR3 amino acids: CASSLGSSGANVLTF. In DNA, the CDR3 is TGTGCCAGCAGCTTAGGCAGCTCTGGGGCCAACGTCCTGACTTTC.

The chain uses TRBV5-1 and TRBJ2-2; D unresolved. The length of the CDR3 is 14 residues. Germline lookup yields CDR1 SGHRS and CDR2 YFSETQ. The V and J ends lost 4 bases and 1 base respectively, with 8 bases between them. The CDR3, as DNA: TGCGCCAGCAGCCCCGGCCAGAACACCGGGGAGCTGTTTTTT. Amino acids: CASSPGQNTGELFF.

This chain uses TRBV29-1 with TRBJ2-7; D is uncertain. Germline lookup yields CDR1 SQVTM and CDR2 ANQGSEA. The CDR3 has 12 amino acids. Between the trimmed V and J ends, which lost 5 bases and 4 bases, there was a span of 12 bases. CDR3 in DNA: TGCAGCGTTCGCCCTAGTAGGTACGAGCAGTACTTC. As protein: CSVRPSRYEQYF.

This clone showed up just once. The chain's CDR3 is CASSQIGGESEAFF. In DNA form, the CDR3 reads TGTGCCAGCAGCCAAATAGGGGGCGAAAGTGAAGCTTTCTTT. The chain has TRBV3-1 (or the pseudogene TRBV3-2) and TRBJ1-1; 7 bases match TRBD1. The junction had 7 bases not matched to a gene; V was cut back by 2 bases and J by 7 bases. The CDR3 spans 14 residues. Per germline, CDR1 LGHDT and CDR2 YNNKEL (reference sequence).

Comments on this clone: This same CDR3 is encoded by further DNA sequences in the sample. The chain employs TRBV7-2 and TRBJ1-6, with D unclear. The germline V and J ends were trimmed by 4 bases and 4 bases, with 14 bases remaining between them. Per germline, CDR1 SGHTA and CDR2 FQGNSA. The CDR3 runs 16 residues. Here the CDR3 reads CASSSGGGRYNSPLHF. Here the CDR3 DNA reads TGTGCCAGCAGCTCAGGTGGCGGGAGGTATAATTCACCCCTCCACTTT.

The chain recombines TRBV28 with TRBJ1-1; 7 nucleotides match TRBD1. In germline, CDR1 is MDHEN, CDR2 SYDVKM. J lost 3 bases, V lost 6 bases, and 4 bases had no gene match. The CDR3 is 13 amino acids. This CDR3 reads CASRTRGDTEAFF. In nucleotides, the CDR3 is TGTGCCAGCAGGACCAGGGGGGACACTGAAGCTTTCTTT. The entire variable domain, with the rest obtained from reference TRBV28 and TRBJ1-1, is as follows: DVKVTQSSRYLVKRTGEKVFLECVQDMDHENMFWYRQDPGLGLRLIYFSYDVKMKEKGDIPEGYSVSREKKERFSLILESASTNQTSMYLCASRTRGDTEAFFGQGTRLTVV.